This T cell receptor beta chain was recovered during a study of CD8 T cells in Susac syndrome. With regard to this clonotype: The antigen is undetermined.

A quantity of about 0.45 to 1 ug RNA underwent reverse transcription using random hexamers. TCRdb redid the calling of the immunoSEQ multiplex PCR reads with MiXCR, one entry per CDR3 protein. The sample lists about 400,000 distinct CDR3 sequences; 85% to 90% were seen once. CDR1 and CDR2 (germline): SGHVS, FNYEAQ. V was clipped by 3 bases and J by 4 bases, with 15 bases between them. The CDR3 loop spans 15 amino acids. Both CD4+ and CD8+ T cells were negatively isolated, and TEMRA cells underwent FACS enrichment. General study points: It was acknowledged by the study that relatively few individuals were included in its TCR sequencing and HLA analysis.

The sample was CD8+ T cells from PBMCs. This TCR was recovered from a human donor with multiple sclerosis. The chain links TRBV7-6 to TRBJ1-1; D is uncertain. CDR3 DNA: TGTGCCAGCAGCTTGGGCCCCGGGGAGGGCACTGAAGCTTTCTTT. It codes for CASSLGPGEGTEAFF.